A single sample gave rise to the 3 T cell receptor beta chains below, sequenced in a study of blood T cell repertoires in COVID-19. TCRdb keeps only in-frame clones here, not all; method: immunoSEQ multiplex PCR. The table records roughly 250,000 clones, roughly four fifths of them present only once. Material: peripheral blood. All receptors derive from a woman aged 60-75 years with active or convalescent COVID-19.

The gene calls are TRBV30 and TRBJ1-2; D unclear. Trimming took 1 base from V and 2 from J, leaving 11 bases between them. The CDR3 extends over 14 amino acids. Germline loops: CDR1 GTSNPN, CDR2 SVGIG (reference sequence). CDR3 nucleotide sequence: TGTGCCTGGAGTGGACTTGTAGCGAACTATGGCTACACCTTC. Translation gives CAWSGLVANYGYTF. Filled out from reference TRBV30 and TRBJ1-2, the complete variable domain reads SQTIHQWPATLVQPVGSPLSLECTVEGTSNPNLYWYRQAAGRGLQLLFYSVGIGQISSEVPQNLSASRPQDRQFILSSKKLLLSDSGFYLCAWSGLVANYGYTFGSGTRLTVV.

This clone was seen many times. This chain connects TRBV7-2 to TRBJ1-3; the D gene is possibly TRBD1 (6 bases). The CDR3 totals 15 residues. Germline CDR1 and CDR2: SGHTA and FQGNSA. Trimming cost V 5 bases and J 4 bases, with 15 bases left between them. The CDR3 bases are TGTGCCAGCAGCGGAAAAGGGGGTGACGGAAACACCATATATTTT. It is translated as CASSGKGGDGNTIYF. Variable domain in full (rest from reference TRBV7-2 and TRBJ1-3): GAGVSQSPSNKVTEKGKDVELRCDPISGHTALYWYRQSLGQGLEFLIYFQGNSAPDKSGLPSDRFSAERTGGSVSTLTIQRTQQEDSAVYLCASSGKGGDGNTIYFGEGSWLTVV.

V is TRBV19 and J is TRBJ1-5, with D possibly TRBD1 on 6 matching bases. CDR1 is LNHDA, CDR2 SQIVND, per germline (reference sequence). CDR3 length: 14 residues. V was clipped by 3 bases and J by 3 bases, with 9 bases between them. CDR3 sequence (DNA): TGTGCCAGTAGTATGGGACACTTCAATCAGCCCCAGCATTTT. Translation: CASSMGHFNQPQHF.